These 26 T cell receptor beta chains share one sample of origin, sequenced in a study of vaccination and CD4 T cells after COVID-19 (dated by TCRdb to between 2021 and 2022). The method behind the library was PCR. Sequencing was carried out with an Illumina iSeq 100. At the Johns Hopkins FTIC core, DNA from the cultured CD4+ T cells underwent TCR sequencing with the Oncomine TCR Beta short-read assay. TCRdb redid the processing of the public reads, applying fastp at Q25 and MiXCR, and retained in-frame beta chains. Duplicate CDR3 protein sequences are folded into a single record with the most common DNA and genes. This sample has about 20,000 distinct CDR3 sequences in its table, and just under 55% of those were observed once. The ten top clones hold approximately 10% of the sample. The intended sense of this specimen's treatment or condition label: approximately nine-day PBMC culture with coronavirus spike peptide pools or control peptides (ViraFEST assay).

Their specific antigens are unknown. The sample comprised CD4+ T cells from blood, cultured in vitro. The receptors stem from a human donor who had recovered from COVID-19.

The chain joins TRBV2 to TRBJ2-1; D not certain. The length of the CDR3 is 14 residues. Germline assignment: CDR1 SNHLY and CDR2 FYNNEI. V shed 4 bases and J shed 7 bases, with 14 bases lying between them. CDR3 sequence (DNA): TGTGCCAGCAGTGTATCCCCGACAAAGAATGAGCAGTTCTTC. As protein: CASSVSPTKNEQFF.

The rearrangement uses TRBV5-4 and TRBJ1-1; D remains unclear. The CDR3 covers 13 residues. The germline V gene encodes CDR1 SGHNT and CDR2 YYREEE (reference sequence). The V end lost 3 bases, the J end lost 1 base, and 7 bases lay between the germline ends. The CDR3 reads CASSYGRNTEAFF. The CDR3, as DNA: TGTGCCAGCAGCTACGGTAGGAACACTGAAGCTTTCTTT.

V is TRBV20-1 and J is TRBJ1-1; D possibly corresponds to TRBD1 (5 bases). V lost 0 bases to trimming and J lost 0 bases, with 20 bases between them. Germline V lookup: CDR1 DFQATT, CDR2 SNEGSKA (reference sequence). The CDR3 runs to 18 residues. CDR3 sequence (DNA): TGCAGTGCTAGAGATCCGGGGACGGGCGGGTATATGAACACTGAAGCTTTCTTT. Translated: CSARDPGTGGYMNTEAFF.

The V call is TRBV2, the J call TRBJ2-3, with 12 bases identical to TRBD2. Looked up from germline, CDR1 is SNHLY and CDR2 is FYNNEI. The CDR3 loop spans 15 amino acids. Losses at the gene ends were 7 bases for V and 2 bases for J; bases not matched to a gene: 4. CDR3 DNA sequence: TGTGCCAGCATGACTAGCGGGAGTCTCACAGATACGCAGTATTTT. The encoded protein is CASMTSGSLTDTQYF.

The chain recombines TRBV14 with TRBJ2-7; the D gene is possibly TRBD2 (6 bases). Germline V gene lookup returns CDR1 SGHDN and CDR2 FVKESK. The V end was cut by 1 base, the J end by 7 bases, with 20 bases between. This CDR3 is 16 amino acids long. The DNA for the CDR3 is TGTGCCAGCAGCCAAGCCGGGGGTACCCACAGGAAGGAGCAGTACTTC. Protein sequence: CASSQAGGTHRKEQYF. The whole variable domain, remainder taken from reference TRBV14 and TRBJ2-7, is EAGVTQFPSHSVIEKGQTVTLRCDPISGHDNLYWYRRVMGKEIKFLLHFVKESKQDESGMPNNRFLAERTGGTYSTLKVQPAELEDSGVYFCASSQAGGTHRKEQYFGPGTRLTVT.

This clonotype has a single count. The CDR3 bases are TGTGCCAGCAGGCGAGGGTTGGACTACGAGCAGTACTTC. Protein sequence: CASRRGLDYEQYF. The rearrangement links TRBV7-8 to TRBJ2-7; D is perhaps TRBD2 (5 bases). Deletions cut 6 bases from V and 3 bases from J, with 12 bases between. In germline, CDR1 is SGHVS, CDR2 FQNEAQ. The length of the CDR3 is 13 residues.

In DNA, the CDR3 is TGTGCCAGCAGCTTAGCGGCAGGGGCCGGCGAGCAGTACTTC. Its protein product is CASSLAAGAGEQYF. The rearrangement joins TRBV11-2 to TRBJ2-7; D is perhaps TRBD1 (6 bases). The V end was cut by 1 base, the J end by 6 bases, with 13 bases between. The CDR3 contains 14 residues. Germline CDR1 and CDR2: SGHAT and FQNNGV.

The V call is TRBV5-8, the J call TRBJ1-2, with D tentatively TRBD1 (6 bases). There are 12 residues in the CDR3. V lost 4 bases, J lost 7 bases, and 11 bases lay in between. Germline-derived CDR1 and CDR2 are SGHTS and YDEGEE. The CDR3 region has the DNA TGTGCCAGCAGCCCGCGAGGGGGTGGCTACACCTTC. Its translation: CASSPRGGGYTF.

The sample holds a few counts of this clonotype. The DNA of the CDR3 is TGCAGTGCTAAACGAAGAATCCTAGTATCCTACAATGAGCAGTTCTTC. This encodes CSAKRRILVSYNEQFF. This chain links TRBV20-1 with TRBJ2-1; D gene ambiguous. Trimming stripped 4 bases from V and 1 base from J, with 17 bases between. Germline CDR1 and CDR2: DFQATT and SNEGSKA (reference sequence). The CDR3 sequence is 16 residues long.

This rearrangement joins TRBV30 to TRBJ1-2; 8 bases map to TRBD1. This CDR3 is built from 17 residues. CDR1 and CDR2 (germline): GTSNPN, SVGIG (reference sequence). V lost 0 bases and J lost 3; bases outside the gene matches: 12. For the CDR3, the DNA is TGTGCCTGGAGTGTACGCCAGGGGGCTAAAGAGTACTATGGCTACACCTTC. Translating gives CAWSVRQGAKEYYGYTF. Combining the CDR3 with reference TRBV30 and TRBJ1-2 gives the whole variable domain SQTIHQWPATLVQPVGSPLSLECTVEGTSNPNLYWYRQAAGRGLQLLFYSVGIGQISSEVPQNLSASRPQDRQFILSSKKLLLSDSGFYLCAWSVRQGAKEYYGYTFGSGTRLTVV.

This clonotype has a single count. In DNA form, the CDR3 reads TGCGCCAGCAGCTTGGCCGAATCTGGTAGCGGGTTCCAAGAGACCCAGTACTTC. The encoded protein is CASSLAESGSGFQETQYF. The J gene is TRBJ2-5, the V gene TRBV5-1; 7 bases map to TRBD2. The V gene's germline CDR1 is SGHRS and CDR2 YFSETQ. The CDR3 is 18 amino acids. The V and J ends lost 0 bases and 1 base, in that order; junction bases with no gene match: 12.

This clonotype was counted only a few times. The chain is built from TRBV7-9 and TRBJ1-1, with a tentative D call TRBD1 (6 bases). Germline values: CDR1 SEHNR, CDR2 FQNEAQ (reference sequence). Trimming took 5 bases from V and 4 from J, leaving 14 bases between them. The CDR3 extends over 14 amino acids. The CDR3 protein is CASSLLLGGTEAFF. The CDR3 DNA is TGTGCCAGCAGCCTGCTGCTAGGGGGCACTGAAGCTTTCTTT. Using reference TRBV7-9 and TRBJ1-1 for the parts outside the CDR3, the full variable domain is DTGVSQNPRHKITKRGQNVTFRCDPISEHNRLYWYRQTLGQGPEFLTYFQNEAQLEKSRLLSDRFSAERPKGSFSTLEIQRTEQGDSAMYLCASSLLLGGTEAFFGQGTRLTVV.

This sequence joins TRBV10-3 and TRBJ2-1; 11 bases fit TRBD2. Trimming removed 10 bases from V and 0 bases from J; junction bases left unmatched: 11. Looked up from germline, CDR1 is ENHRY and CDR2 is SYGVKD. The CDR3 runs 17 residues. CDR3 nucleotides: TGTGCCACCACGTCGGGACTAGCGGATAGCTCCTACAATGAGCAGTTCTTC. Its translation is CATTSGLADSSYNEQFF.

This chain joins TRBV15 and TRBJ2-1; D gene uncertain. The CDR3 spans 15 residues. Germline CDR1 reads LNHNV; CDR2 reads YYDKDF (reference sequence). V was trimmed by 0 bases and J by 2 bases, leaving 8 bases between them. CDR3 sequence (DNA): TGTGCCACCAGCAGAGAAGGCTCGACCTACAATGAGCAGTTCTTC. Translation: CATSREGSTYNEQFF.

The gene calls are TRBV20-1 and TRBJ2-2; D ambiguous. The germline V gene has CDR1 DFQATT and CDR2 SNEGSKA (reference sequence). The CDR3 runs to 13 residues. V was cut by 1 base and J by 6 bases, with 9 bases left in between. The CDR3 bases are TGCAGTGCTAGAGGCGGCCTGGCCGGGGAGCTGTTTTTT. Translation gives CSARGGLAGELFF.

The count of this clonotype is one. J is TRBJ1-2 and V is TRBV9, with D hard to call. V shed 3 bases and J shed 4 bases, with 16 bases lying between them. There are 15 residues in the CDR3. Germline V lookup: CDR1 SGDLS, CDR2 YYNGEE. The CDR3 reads CASSGSSGSFYGYTF. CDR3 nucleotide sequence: TGTGCCAGCAGCGGCAGTAGTGGGAGTTTCTATGGCTACACCTTC.

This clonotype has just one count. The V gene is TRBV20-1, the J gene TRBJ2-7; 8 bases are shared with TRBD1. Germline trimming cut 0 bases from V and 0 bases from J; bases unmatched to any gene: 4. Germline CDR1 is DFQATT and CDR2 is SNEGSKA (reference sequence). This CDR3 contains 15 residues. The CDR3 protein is CSARDQDRGSYEQYF. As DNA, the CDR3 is TGCAGTGCTAGAGACCAAGACAGGGGCTCCTACGAGCAGTACTTC.

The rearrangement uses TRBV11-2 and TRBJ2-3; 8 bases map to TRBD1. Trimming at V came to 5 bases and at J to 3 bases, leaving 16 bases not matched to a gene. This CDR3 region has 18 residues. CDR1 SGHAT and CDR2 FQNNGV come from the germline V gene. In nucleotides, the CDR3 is TGTGCCAGCAGCCCCCTTCCAAGGGACAGGCCTCAGACAGATACGCAGTATTTT. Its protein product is CASSPLPRDRPQTDTQYF.

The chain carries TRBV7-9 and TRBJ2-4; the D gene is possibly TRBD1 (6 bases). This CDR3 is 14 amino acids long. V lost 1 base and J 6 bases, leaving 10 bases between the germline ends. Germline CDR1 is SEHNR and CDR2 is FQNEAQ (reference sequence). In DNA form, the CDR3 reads TGTGCCAGCAGCTTAGTGCAGGGGCCAAACATTCAGTACTTC. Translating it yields CASSLVQGPNIQYF.

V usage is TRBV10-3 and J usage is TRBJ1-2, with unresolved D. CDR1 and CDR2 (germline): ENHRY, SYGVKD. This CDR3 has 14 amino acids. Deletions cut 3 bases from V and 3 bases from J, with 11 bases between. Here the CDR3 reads CAISDTKGHYGYTF. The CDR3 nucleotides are TGTGCCATCAGTGATACTAAAGGCCACTATGGCTACACCTTC.

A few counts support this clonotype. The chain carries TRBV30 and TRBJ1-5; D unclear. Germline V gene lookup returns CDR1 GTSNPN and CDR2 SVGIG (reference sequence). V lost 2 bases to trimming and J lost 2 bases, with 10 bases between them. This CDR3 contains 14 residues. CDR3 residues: CAWSRTSGNQPQHF. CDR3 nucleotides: TGTGCCTGGAGTCGGACGTCGGGCAATCAGCCCCAGCATTTT. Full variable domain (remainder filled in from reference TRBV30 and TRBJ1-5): SQTIHQWPATLVQPVGSPLSLECTVEGTSNPNLYWYRQAAGRGLQLLFYSVGIGQISSEVPQNLSASRPQDRQFILSSKKLLLSDSGFYLCAWSRTSGNQPQHFGDGTRLSIL.

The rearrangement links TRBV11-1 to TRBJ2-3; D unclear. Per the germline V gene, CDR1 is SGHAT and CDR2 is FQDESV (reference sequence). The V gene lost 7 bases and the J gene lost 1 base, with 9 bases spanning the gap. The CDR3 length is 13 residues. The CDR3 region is CASILTGTDTQYF. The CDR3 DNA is TGTGCCAGCATCCTAACTGGCACAGATACGCAGTATTTT.

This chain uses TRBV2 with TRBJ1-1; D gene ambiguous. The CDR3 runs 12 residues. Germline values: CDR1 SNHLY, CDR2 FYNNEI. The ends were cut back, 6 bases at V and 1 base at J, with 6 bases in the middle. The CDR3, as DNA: TGTGCCAGCAGGGCAGGGAACACTGAAGCTTTCTTT. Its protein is CASRAGNTEAFF.

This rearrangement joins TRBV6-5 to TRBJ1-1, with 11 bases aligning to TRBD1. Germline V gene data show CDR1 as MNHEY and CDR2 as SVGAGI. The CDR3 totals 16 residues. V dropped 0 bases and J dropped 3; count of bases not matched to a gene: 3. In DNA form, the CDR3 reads TGTGCCAGCAGTTACTCGTGGGACAGGGGGGACACTGAAGCTTTCTTT. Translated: CASSYSWDRGDTEAFF.

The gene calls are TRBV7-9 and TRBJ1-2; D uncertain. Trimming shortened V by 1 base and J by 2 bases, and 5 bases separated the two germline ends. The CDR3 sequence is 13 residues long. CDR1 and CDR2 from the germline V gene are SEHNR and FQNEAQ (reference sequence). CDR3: CASSLEGNYGYTF. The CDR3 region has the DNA TGTGCCAGCAGCTTAGAAGGGAACTATGGCTACACCTTC.

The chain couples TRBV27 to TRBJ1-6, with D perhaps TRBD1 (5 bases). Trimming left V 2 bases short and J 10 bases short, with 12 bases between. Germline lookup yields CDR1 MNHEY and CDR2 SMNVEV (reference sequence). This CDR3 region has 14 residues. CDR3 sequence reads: CASSLDSGVSPLHF. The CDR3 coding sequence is TGTGCCAGCAGTTTAGATTCGGGGGTATCACCCCTCCACTTT.